A selection of T cell receptor beta chains follows, all from one sample in a study of T cell responses to AZD1222 COVID-19 vaccine. Here immunoSEQ multiplex PCR was the method, and the copy in TCRdb shows in-frame clones only, minus some. The table has around 100,000 clones, roughly 84% seen once. The sequencing here drew on peripheral blood, taken on day 0 of AZD1222 vaccination. These receptor sequences come from an adult in good health. CDR3s include the opening cysteine and the closing phenylalanine or tryptophan. Each record gives: clone size, J gene, V gene, D gene, CDR3 length, CDR3 protein, CDR3 DNA. The D gene is left open where the match is weak. The listing skips clone size in some rows; elsewhere it reads once, few, many or a size class.

size: -; J: TRBJ1-2; V: TRBV5-1; D: -; length: 13; CDR3: CASSSPQGYGYTF; DNA: TGCGCCAGCAGCTCTCCGCAGGGGTATGGCTACACCTTC
size: -; J: TRBJ2-2; V: TRBV7-8; D: -; length: 17; CDR3: CASSLVRLGRGTGELFF; DNA: TGTGCCAGCAGCTTAGTGCGCCTGGGACGGGGCACCGGGGAGCTGTTTTTT
size: -; J: TRBJ1-2; V: TRBV7-2; D: TRBD1; length: 14; CDR3: CASSFGQDSGGYTF; DNA: TGTGCCAGCAGCTTTGGACAGGACTCCGGTGGCTACACCTTC
size: few; J: TRBJ1-1; V: TRBV7-9; D: -; length: 15; CDR3: CASSLAGRAGTEAFF; DNA: TGTGCCAGCAGCTTAGCTGGGAGGGCAGGCACTGAAGCTTTCTTT
size: -; J: TRBJ1-1; V: TRBV7-3; D: -; length: 13; CDR3: CASSPDVNTEAFF; DNA: TGTGCCAGCAGCCCGGACGTGAACACTGAAGCTTTCTTT
size: -; J: TRBJ2-2; V: TRBV11-2; D: -; length: 16; CDR3: CASSFRRFGGTGELFF; DNA: TGTGCCAGCAGCTTTAGACGGTTCGGCGGCACCGGGGAGCTGTTTTTT
size: -; J: TRBJ2-5; V: TRBV10-1; D: TRBD2; length: 13; CDR3: CASSEGLVETQYF; DNA: TGCGCCAGCAGTGAGGGACTAGTAGAGACCCAGTACTTC
size: -; J: TRBJ2-7; V: TRBV13; D: TRBD2; length: 14; CDR3: CASRKREDPYEQYF; DNA: TGTGCCAGCAGAAAGCGGGAGGACCCATACGAGCAGTACTTC
size: -; J: TRBJ1-6; V: TRBV6-1; D: TRBD1; length: 17; CDR3: CASSVQGGVHYNSPLHF; DNA: TGTGCCAGCAGTGTACAGGGGGGCGTACACTATAATTCACCCCTCCACTTT
size: -; J: TRBJ1-4; V: TRBV21-1; D: -; length: 13; CDR3: CASRLQGSEKLFF; DNA: TGTGCCAGCAGGTTACAGGGGTCGGAAAAACTGTTTTTT
size: -; J: TRBJ1-1; V: TRBV7-9; D: -; length: 15; CDR3: CASSLGRGGNTEAFF; DNA: TGTGCCAGCAGCTTAGGAAGGGGTGGAAACACTGAAGCTTTCTTT
size: -; J: TRBJ1-2; V: TRBV5-4; D: -; length: 11; CDR3: CASSLGLGYTF; DNA: TGTGCCAGCAGCTTGGGTCTTGGCTACACCTTC
size: -; J: TRBJ1-5; V: TRBV28; D: -; length: 14; CDR3: CASSSNRVNQPQHF; DNA: TGTGCCAGCAGCTCCAACAGGGTCAATCAGCCCCAGCATTTT
size: -; J: TRBJ1-5; V: TRBV5-5; D: -; length: 15; CDR3: CASSLERVSNQPQHF; DNA: TGTGCCAGCAGCTTGGAGCGAGTAAGCAATCAGCCCCAGCATTTT
size: -; J: TRBJ2-7; V: TRBV5-1; D: TRBD2; length: 15; CDR3: CASSPSGVRSYEQYF; DNA: TGCGCCAGCAGCCCGAGCGGGGTCCGCTCCTACGAGCAGTACTTC
size: -; J: TRBJ2-7; V: TRBV6-5; D: TRBD2; length: 13; CDR3: CASLAGTVYEQYF; DNA: TGTGCCAGCCTAGCGGGGACGGTCTACGAGCAGTACTTC
size: -; J: TRBJ2-1; V: TRBV9; D: -; length: 16; CDR3: CASSPISHGSYNEQFF; DNA: TGTGCCAGCAGCCCGATTTCTCATGGCTCCTACAATGAGCAGTTCTTC
size: -; J: TRBJ2-2; V: TRBV18; D: TRBD1; length: 16; CDR3: CASSPRTGRDTGELFF; DNA: TGTGCCAGCTCACCAAGGACAGGAAGAGACACCGGGGAGCTGTTTTTT
size: -; J: TRBJ1-5; V: TRBV10-1; D: TRBD1; length: 17; CDR3: CASSESYQGGANQPQHF; DNA: TGCGCCAGCAGTGAGTCCTACCAGGGGGGCGCCAATCAGCCCCAGCATTTT
size: -; J: TRBJ1-3; V: TRBV18; D: TRBD1; length: 16; CDR3: CASSLSTGGSGNTIYF; DNA: TGTGCCAGCTCATTATCAACAGGGGGATCTGGAAACACCATATATTTT
size: -; J: TRBJ1-2; V: TRBV6-5; D: TRBD1; length: 15; CDR3: CASSFPGQGSNGYTF; DNA: TGTGCCAGCAGTTTCCCGGGACAGGGATCCAATGGCTACACCTTC
size: -; J: TRBJ2-5; V: TRBV2; D: -; length: 11; CDR3: CASSDFPPGYF; DNA: TGTGCCAGCAGTGATTTTCCGCCAGGTTACTTC
size: -; J: TRBJ1-1; V: TRBV19; D: -; length: 16; CDR3: CASTISSVRTDTEAFF; DNA: TGTGCCAGTACTATCTCTTCAGTCAGGACCGACACTGAAGCTTTCTTT
size: once; J: TRBJ2-1; V: TRBV12-5; D: TRBD2; length: 16; CDR3: CASGSNPAGLITEQFF; DNA: TGTGCTAGTGGTTCTAACCCAGCGGGATTGATCACTGAGCAGTTCTTC
size: few; J: TRBJ2-1; V: TRBV7-3; D: TRBD2; length: 16; CDR3: CASSSGAGEAGIEQFF; DNA: TGTGCCAGCAGCTCAGGTGCGGGAGAGGCAGGTATTGAGCAGTTCTTC
size: -; J: TRBJ2-7; V: TRBV11-2; D: TRBD1; length: 14; CDR3: CASSQGQSAYEQYF; DNA: TGTGCCAGCAGCCAGGGACAGTCAGCCTACGAGCAGTACTTC
size: -; J: TRBJ2-2; V: TRBV5-1; D: -; length: 14; CDR3: CASSARGPTGELFF; DNA: TGCGCCAGCAGCGCCCGGGGCCCCACCGGGGAGCTGTTTTTT
size: -; J: TRBJ2-7; V: TRBV7-9; D: -; length: 14; CDR3: CASSFSGARAEQYF; DNA: TGTGCCAGCAGCTTTTCAGGGGCCAGAGCCGAGCAGTACTTC
size: -; J: TRBJ2-2; V: TRBV5-1; D: -; length: 13; CDR3: CASSLGGTGELFF; DNA: TGCGCCAGCAGCTTGGGAGGCACCGGGGAGCTGTTTTTT
size: once; J: TRBJ1-1; V: TRBV5-4; D: TRBD1; length: 15; CDR3: CASSSGERGPPEAFF; DNA: TGTGCCAGCAGCTCAGGGGAAAGGGGGCCCCCTGAAGCTTTCTTT
size: -; J: TRBJ2-3; V: TRBV3-1/TRBV3-2; D: -; length: 14; CDR3: CASSDVLAQDTQYF; DNA: TGTGCCAGCAGCGATGTACTAGCCCAAGATACGCAGTATTTT
size: many; J: TRBJ2-7; V: TRBV6-5; D: TRBD1; length: 14; CDR3: CASTKTGGGDEQYF; DNA: TGTGCCAGCACCAAGACAGGGGGCGGCGACGAGCAGTACTTC
size: -; J: TRBJ1-4; V: TRBV30; D: -; length: 13; CDR3: CAWARGSGEKLFF; DNA: TGTGCCTGGGCCAGGGGCTCGGGTGAAAAACTGTTTTTT
size: -; J: TRBJ2-3; V: TRBV2; D: -; length: 13; CDR3: CASTREYTDTQYF; DNA: TGTGCCAGCACACGGGAGTACACAGATACGCAGTATTTT
size: -; J: TRBJ2-5; V: TRBV12-3/TRBV12-4; D: -; length: 11; CDR3: CASSFQETQYF; DNA: TGTGCCAGCAGTTTCCAAGAGACCCAGTACTTC
size: -; J: TRBJ1-5; V: TRBV19; D: -; length: 13; CDR3: CASSPGPGQPQHF; DNA: TGTGCCAGTAGCCCGGGGCCCGGTCAGCCCCAGCATTTT
size: -; J: TRBJ1-5; V: TRBV3-1/TRBV3-2; D: -; length: 13; CDR3: CASSQDQRQPQHF; DNA: TGTGCCAGCAGCCAAGATCAACGTCAGCCCCAGCATTTT
size: -; J: TRBJ1-4; V: TRBV4-2; D: -; length: 16; CDR3: CASSPLSLSTNEKLFF; DNA: TGTGCCAGCAGCCCACTGAGCTTGTCAACTAATGAAAAACTGTTTTTT
size: -; J: TRBJ2-7; V: TRBV11-2; D: -; length: 16; CDR3: CASSPGEGTLWVEQYF; DNA: TGTGCCAGCAGCCCAGGGGAGGGGACACTATGGGTCGAGCAGTACTTC
size: -; J: TRBJ2-1; V: TRBV28; D: -; length: 13; CDR3: CASSDSANNEQFF; DNA: TGTGCCAGCAGTGACTCGGCCAACAATGAGCAGTTCTTC
size: -; J: TRBJ2-3; V: TRBV9; D: TRBD1; length: 16; CDR3: CASSATQGASTDTQYF; DNA: TGTGCCAGCAGCGCCACACAGGGGGCTAGCACAGATACGCAGTATTTT
size: -; J: TRBJ1-1; V: TRBV29-1; D: TRBD1; length: 12; CDR3: CSVAGGFTEAFF; DNA: TGCAGCGTTGCAGGGGGCTTTACTGAAGCTTTCTTT
size: -; J: TRBJ1-1; V: TRBV9; D: TRBD1; length: 16; CDR3: CASTTGQGYGNTEAFF; DNA: TGTGCCAGCACGACGGGACAGGGGTATGGGAACACTGAAGCTTTCTTT
size: -; J: TRBJ1-3; V: TRBV5-1; D: -; length: 14; CDR3: CASRSQGTGNTIYF; DNA: TGCGCCAGCCGATCACAGGGAACTGGAAACACCATATATTTT
size: -; J: TRBJ1-2; V: TRBV24-1; D: -; length: 14; CDR3: CATSDAREGYGYTF; DNA: TGTGCCACCAGTGATGCGCGAGAGGGGTATGGCTACACCTTC
size: once; J: TRBJ2-5; V: TRBV4-1; D: -; length: 16; CDR3: CASSQTNRGGLGTQYF; DNA: TGCGCCAGCAGCCAGACTAACCGGGGCGGCCTGGGGACCCAGTACTTC
size: -; J: TRBJ2-1; V: TRBV24-1; D: -; length: 15; CDR3: CATSREDSSYNEQFF; DNA: TGTGCCACCAGTCGTGAGGACAGCTCCTACAATGAGCAGTTCTTC
size: -; J: TRBJ1-2; V: TRBV6-2/TRBV6-3; D: -; length: 11; CDR3: CASSLWYGYTF; DNA: TGTGCCAGCAGTTTATGGTATGGCTACACCTTC
size: -; J: TRBJ1-5; V: TRBV5-5; D: -; length: 14; CDR3: CASSYGQSNQPQHF; DNA: TGTGCCAGCAGCTACGGACAGAGCAATCAGCCCCAGCATTTT
size: once; J: TRBJ1-1; V: TRBV4-1; D: -; length: 12; CDR3: CASSPAEGAAFF; DNA: TGCGCCAGCAGTCCGGCGGAGGGCGCAGCTTTCTTT
size: -; J: TRBJ1-1; V: TRBV10-3; D: -; length: 12; CDR3: CAISNRGPEAFF; DNA: TGTGCCATCTCCAATCGAGGCCCTGAAGCTTTCTTT
size: -; J: TRBJ1-6; V: TRBV28; D: TRBD1; length: 14; CDR3: CASSIQGLYSPLHF; DNA: TGTGCCAGCAGTATACAGGGGCTTTACTCACCCCTCCACTTT
size: -; J: TRBJ1-2; V: TRBV27; D: -; length: 14; CDR3: CASSAHRFDYGYTF; DNA: TGTGCCAGCAGTGCTCACAGGTTCGACTATGGCTACACCTTC